The TCR beta chain described here comes from a study of blood T cells in healthy people across ages. Study-level findings and limits: Per-million-T-cell TCR beta diversity fell roughly linearly with age. The study found more naive CD4+ cells and higher diversity in long-lived than aged donors.

This clonotype was counted at least ten times. Its matching antigen is unknown. The authors ran a second PCR of roughly 6 to 12 cycles using a sample-barcoded 5' primer and a J-beta primer mix. The template-switch adaptor, which had 12 random nucleotides, put a tag on each cDNA molecule. TCRdb independently ran MiXCR on the 5' RACE reads; one entry per CDR3 protein. The repertoire holds roughly 550,000 distinct CDR3 sequences, around 24% seen once, with approximately 10% in the top ten. This CDR3 comprises 16 residues. In germline, CDR1 is LNHNV, CDR2 YYDKDF (reference sequence). V shed 3 bases and J 4 bases; nucleotides not matched to a gene: 7. The sample was also linked to a second study, of T cells of mothers and their children. That source adds: Extraction yielded RNA that went, in full, into cDNA synthesis at approximately 1.5 ug per 15 ul.

This TCR was sampled from a boy younger than 18 in good health. Sequenced sample: blood. The V gene is TRBV15, the J gene TRBJ2-1, with 9 bases that match TRBD1. This CDR3 reads CATSSTGTGIYNEQFF. The CDR3 DNA sequence: TGTGCCACCAGCAGCACCGGGACAGGGATTTACAATGAGCAGTTCTTC.